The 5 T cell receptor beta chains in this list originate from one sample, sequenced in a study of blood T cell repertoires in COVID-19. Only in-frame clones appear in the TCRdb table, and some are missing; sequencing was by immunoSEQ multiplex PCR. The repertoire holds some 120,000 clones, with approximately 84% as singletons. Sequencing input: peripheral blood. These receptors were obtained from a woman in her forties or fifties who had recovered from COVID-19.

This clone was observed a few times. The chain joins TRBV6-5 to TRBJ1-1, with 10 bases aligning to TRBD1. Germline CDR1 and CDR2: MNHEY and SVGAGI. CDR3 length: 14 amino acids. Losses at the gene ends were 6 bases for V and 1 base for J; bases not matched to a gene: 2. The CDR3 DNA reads TGTGCCAGCAGGGACAGGGGGTCGAACACTGAAGCTTTCTTT. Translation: CASRDRGSNTEAFF.

The CDR3, as DNA: TGTGCCAGCAGCTTAGAATTCGCTAGCGGGGTGTACTACGAGCAGTACTTC. As protein: CASSLEFASGVYYEQYF. V usage is TRBV11-2 and J usage is TRBJ2-7, with 9 bases matching TRBD2. Per germline, CDR1 SGHAT and CDR2 FQNNGV. V was pared by 0 bases and J by 3 bases, with 9 bases of the junction left unmatched. The length of the CDR3 is 17 residues.

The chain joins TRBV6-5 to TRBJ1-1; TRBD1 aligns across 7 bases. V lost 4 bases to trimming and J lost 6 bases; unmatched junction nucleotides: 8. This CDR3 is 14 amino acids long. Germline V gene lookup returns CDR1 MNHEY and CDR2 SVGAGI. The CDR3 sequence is CASSSNRGTSEAFF. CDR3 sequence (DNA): TGTGCCAGCAGTTCGAACAGGGGTACTTCTGAAGCTTTCTTT.

CDR3 amino acids: CASSERTGVFQPQHF. The CDR3 DNA sequence: TGTGCCAGCAGTGAAAGGACAGGGGTTTTTCAGCCCCAGCATTTT. This chain connects TRBV2 to TRBJ1-5; 9 bases line up with TRBD1. Germline V CDR1 and CDR2: SNHLY, FYNNEI. This CDR3 has 15 amino acids. The J segment lost 6 bases and the V segment lost 2 bases, leaving 5 bases of the junction unmatched.

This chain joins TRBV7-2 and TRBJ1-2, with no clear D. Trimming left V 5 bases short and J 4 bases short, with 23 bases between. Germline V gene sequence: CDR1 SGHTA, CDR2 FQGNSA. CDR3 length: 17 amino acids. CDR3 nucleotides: TGTGCCAGCAGCCAGGCGGGAGGGCCCACCCGCCGCTATGGCTACACCTTC. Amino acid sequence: CASSQAGGPTRRYGYTF.